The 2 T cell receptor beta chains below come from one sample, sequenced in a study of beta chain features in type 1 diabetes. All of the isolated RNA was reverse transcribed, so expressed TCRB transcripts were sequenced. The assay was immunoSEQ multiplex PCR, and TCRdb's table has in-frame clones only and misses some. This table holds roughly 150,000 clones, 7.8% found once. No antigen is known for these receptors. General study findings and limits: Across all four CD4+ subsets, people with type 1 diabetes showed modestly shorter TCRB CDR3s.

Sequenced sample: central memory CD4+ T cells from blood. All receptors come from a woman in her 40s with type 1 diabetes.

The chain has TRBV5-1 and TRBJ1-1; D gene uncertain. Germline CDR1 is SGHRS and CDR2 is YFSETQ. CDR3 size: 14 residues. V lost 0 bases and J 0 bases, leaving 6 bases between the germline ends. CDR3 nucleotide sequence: TGCGCCAGCAGCTTGGACCCGGTGAACACTGAAGCTTTCTTT. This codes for CASSLDPVNTEAFF.

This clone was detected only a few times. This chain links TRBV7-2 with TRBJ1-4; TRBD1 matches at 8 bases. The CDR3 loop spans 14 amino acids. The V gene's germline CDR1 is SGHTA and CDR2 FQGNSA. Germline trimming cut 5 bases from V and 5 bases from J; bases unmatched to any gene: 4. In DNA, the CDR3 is TGTGCCAGCAGCCAGCGGACAGGGAATGAAAAACTGTTTTTT. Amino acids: CASSQRTGNEKLFF.